These T cell receptor beta chains were read from a single sample in a study of T-cell memory formation after mild COVID-19. TCRdb re-called the 5' RACE reads with MiXCR, one entry per CDR3 protein. The profile shows roughly 170,000 distinct CDR3 sequences, around 18% of them singletons. Sequenced input: PBMCs or a T cell subset sorted from them (not recorded which). The receptors come from a man younger than 30 who had mild COVID-19 (a few samples of this study predate the infection). Cell type and time point are not known. CDR3s include the opening cysteine and the closing phenylalanine or tryptophan. The D gene is left open where the match is weak. A clone size is listed for some rows: how often the clone was seen (once, few, many), or a class if it is expanded.

j_call clone_size v_call d_call cdr3_length cdr3_nt cdr3_aa
TRBJ1-4 few TRBV7-2 NA 15 TGTGCCAGCAGCCCGCGGGGAGGGGAAAGGGGAAAACTGTTTTTT CASSPRGGERGKLFF
TRBJ1-1 few TRBV18 NA 16 TGTGCCAGCTCACCAGGTAGCAGGGGCGGTTCGGCTGAAGCTTTCTTT CASSPGSRGGSAEAFF
TRBJ2-1 NA TRBV6-5 TRBD2 13 TGTGCCAGCAGACTAGCGGGGGGGAATGAGCAGTTCTTC CASRLAGGNEQFF
TRBJ2-5 few TRBV24-1 NA 17 TGTGCCACCAGTGATTATGTGGGGACAAGATTCCAAGAGACCCAGTACTTC CATSDYVGTRFQETQYF
TRBJ1-1 few TRBV4-3 NA 16 TGCGCCAGCAGCCAGGGTACTGACAGCATGAACACTGAAGCTTTCTTT CASSQGTDSMNTEAFF
TRBJ1-1 many TRBV29-1 NA 11 TGCAGCGGGGGGAGGAACACTGAAGCTTTCTTT CSGGRNTEAFF
TRBJ2-1 few TRBV6-2/TRBV6-3 NA 14 TGTGCCAGCAGTTACTCGAAGGTAGTTCCTGAGCAGTTCTTC CASSYSKVVPEQFF
TRBJ2-3 NA TRBV24-1 TRBD1 16 TGTGCCACCGGCGGGACAGGGGAAAAAGGGACAGATACGCAGTATTTT CATGGTGEKGTDTQYF
TRBJ1-6 NA TRBV28 TRBD1 17 TGTGCCAGCAGCCCAGGGACAGGGAACATGGGTAATTCACCCCTCCACTTT CASSPGTGNMGNSPLHF
TRBJ2-5 NA TRBV7-7 NA 15 TGTGCTAGCAGCTTAGGGTCATCTCTCGCGGAGACCCAGTACTTC CASSLGSSLAETQYF
TRBJ1-1 few TRBV5-1 NA 14 TGCGCCAGCAGCTTGCTGGGGGCGCATACTGAAGCTTTCTTT CASSLLGAHTEAFF
TRBJ1-5 NA TRBV6-5 NA 15 TGTGCCAGCAGGGAGCGGGCCGGGGCGCCTCAGCCCCAGCATTTT CASRERAGAPQPQHF
TRBJ2-1 once TRBV5-4 NA 13 TGTGCCATCTCCCGGGACGCCGTCGGTGAGCAGTTCTTC CAISRDAVGEQFF
TRBJ1-1 NA TRBV5-1 NA 13 TGCGCCAGCAGCTTGATATTCCAAACCGAAGCTTTCTTT CASSLIFQTEAFF
TRBJ2-7 many TRBV4-1 TRBD1 15 TGCGCCAGCAGCCAAGTCACAGGGGCTGGCTACGAGCAGTACTTC CASSQVTGAGYEQYF
TRBJ1-5 NA TRBV28 TRBD1 17 TGTGCCAGCCAAAATACTGGAAGGGGGCGCAACACTCAGCCCCAGCATTTT CASQNTGRGRNTQPQHF
TRBJ1-2 few TRBV6-5 NA 14 TGTGCCAGCAGTCCCCGTGAGGAATTTTATGGCTACACCTTC CASSPREEFYGYTF
TRBJ2-1 NA TRBV7-3 TRBD2 16 TGTGCCAGCAGCCCAGGGACTAGTCGATCCTACAATGAGCAGTTCTTC CASSPGTSRSYNEQFF
TRBJ1-2 NA TRBV4-3 NA 14 TGCGCCAGCAGCCCCGGGATGGGAGGGGTTGGCTACACCTTC CASSPGMGGVGYTF
TRBJ1-1 few TRBV2 NA 13 TGTGCCAGCAGTCCGCAGGGGAGCACTGAAGCTTTCTTT CASSPQGSTEAFF
TRBJ2-2 NA TRBV7-2 TRBD1 14 TGTGCCAGCAGCCCAGGGGGTCAACCCGGGGAGCTGTTTTTT CASSPGGQPGELFF
TRBJ1-4 few TRBV20-1 TRBD1 13 TGCAGTGCTTCCGGGACAGGGGGTGAAAAACTGTTTTTT CSASGTGGEKLFF
TRBJ1-1 NA TRBV6-4 NA 14 TGTGCCAGCAGCCAAAACGCGGGTCGGACTGAAGCTTTCTTT CASSQNAGRTEAFF
TRBJ2-1 few TRBV7-3 NA 15 TGTGCCAGCAGCCCTCAGACGGGGGCGGGTAATGAGCAGTTCTTC CASSPQTGAGNEQFF
TRBJ1-6 few TRBV20-1 NA 15 TGCAGTGCTAGAGATCCAGGGTCTTATAATTCACCCCTCCACTTT CSARDPGSYNSPLHF
TRBJ1-4 NA TRBV7-9 NA 14 TGTGCCAGCAGCAACCAGCCGAATAATGAAAAACTGTTTTTT CASSNQPNNEKLFF
TRBJ2-4 few TRBV12-3/TRBV12-4 NA 14 TGTGCCAGCAGGGTAGGCAGGGTGGAAAACATTCAGTACTTC CASRVGRVENIQYF
TRBJ1-3 NA TRBV20-1 NA 14 TGCAGTGCTAGAGATTCGGGGACGGGAAACACCATATATTTT CSARDSGTGNTIYF